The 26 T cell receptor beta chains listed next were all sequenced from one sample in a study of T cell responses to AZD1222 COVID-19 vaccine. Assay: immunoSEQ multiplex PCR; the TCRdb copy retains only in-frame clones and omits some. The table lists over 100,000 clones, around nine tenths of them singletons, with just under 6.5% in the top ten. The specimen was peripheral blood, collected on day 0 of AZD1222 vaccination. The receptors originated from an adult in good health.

CDR3 in DNA: TGTGCCAGCAGTTCCCCCAGTACGGCGATCTATGGCTACACCTTC. This translates into CASSSPSTAIYGYTF. J is TRBJ1-2 and V is TRBV5-4; no firm D call. The CDR3 runs to 15 residues. Per the germline V gene, CDR1 is SGHNT and CDR2 is YYREEE (reference sequence). V was pared by 5 bases and J by 4 bases, with 18 bases between.

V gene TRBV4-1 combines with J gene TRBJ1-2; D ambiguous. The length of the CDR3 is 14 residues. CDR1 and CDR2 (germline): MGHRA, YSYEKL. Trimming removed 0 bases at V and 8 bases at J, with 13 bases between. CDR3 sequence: CASSQESVAGGYTF. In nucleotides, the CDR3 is TGCGCCAGCAGCCAAGAGTCAGTCGCTGGCGGCTACACCTTC.

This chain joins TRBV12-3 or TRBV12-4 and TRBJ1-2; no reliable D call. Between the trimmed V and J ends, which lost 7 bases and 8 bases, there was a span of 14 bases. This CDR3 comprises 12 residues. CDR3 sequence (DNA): TGTGCCAGCAAAGAAGGGCGCTTCGGCTACACCTTC. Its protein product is CASKEGRFGYTF.

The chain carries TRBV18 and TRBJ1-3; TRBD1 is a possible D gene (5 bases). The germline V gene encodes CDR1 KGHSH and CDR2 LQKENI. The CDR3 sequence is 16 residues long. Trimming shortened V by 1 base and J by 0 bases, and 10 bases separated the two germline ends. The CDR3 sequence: CASSPRSGGSGNTIYF. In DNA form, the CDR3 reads TGTGCCAGCTCACCACGTTCTGGGGGCTCTGGAAACACCATATATTTT.

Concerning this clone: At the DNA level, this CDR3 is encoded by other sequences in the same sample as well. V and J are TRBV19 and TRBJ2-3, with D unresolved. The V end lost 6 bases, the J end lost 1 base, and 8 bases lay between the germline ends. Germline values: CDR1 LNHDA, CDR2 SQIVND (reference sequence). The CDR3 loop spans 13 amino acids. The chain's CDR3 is CASSPGRTDTQYF. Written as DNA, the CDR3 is TGTGCCAGTAGCCCCGGCCGCACAGATACGCAGTATTTT. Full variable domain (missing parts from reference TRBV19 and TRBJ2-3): DGGITQSPKYLFRKEGQNVTLSCEQNLNHDAMYWYRQDPGQGLRLIYYSQIVNDFQKGDIAEGYSVSREKKESFPLTVTSAQKNPTAFYLCASSPGRTDTQYFGPGTRLTVL.

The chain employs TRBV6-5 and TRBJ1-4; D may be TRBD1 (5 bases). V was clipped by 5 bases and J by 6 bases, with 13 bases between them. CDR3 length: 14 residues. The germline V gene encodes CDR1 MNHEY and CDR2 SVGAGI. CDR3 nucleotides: TGTGCCAGCAGTAAACAGGAGGCGGATGAAAAACTGTTTTTT. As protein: CASSKQEADEKLFF.

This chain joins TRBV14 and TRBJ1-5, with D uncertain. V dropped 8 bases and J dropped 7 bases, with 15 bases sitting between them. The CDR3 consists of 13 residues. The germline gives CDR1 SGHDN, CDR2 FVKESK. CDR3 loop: CASSATMGQPQHF. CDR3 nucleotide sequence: TGTGCCAGCTCCGCAACCATGGGGCAGCCCCAGCATTTT.

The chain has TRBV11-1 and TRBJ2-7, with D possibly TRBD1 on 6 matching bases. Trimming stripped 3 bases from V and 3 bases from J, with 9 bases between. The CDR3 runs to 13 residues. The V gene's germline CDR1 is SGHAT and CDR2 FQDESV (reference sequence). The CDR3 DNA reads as TGTGCCAGCAGCTTTTCGACAGGCTACGAGCAGTACTTC. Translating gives CASSFSTGYEQYF. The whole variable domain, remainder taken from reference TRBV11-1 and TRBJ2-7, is EAEVAQSPRYKITEKSQAVAFWCDPISGHATLYWYRQILGQGPELLVQFQDESVVDDSQLPKDRFSAERLKGVDSTLKIQPAELGDSAMYLCASSFSTGYEQYFGPGTRLTVT.

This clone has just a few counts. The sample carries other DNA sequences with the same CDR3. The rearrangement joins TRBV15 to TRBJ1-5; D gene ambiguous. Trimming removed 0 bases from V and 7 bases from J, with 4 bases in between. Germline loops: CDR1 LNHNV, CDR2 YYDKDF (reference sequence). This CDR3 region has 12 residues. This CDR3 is CATSRDRQPQHF. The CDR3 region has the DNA TGTGCCACCAGCAGAGATCGGCAGCCCCAGCATTTT.

DNA of the CDR3: TGTGCCAGCAGTTTAACGCCGTACAGGGACGAGCAGTACTTC. This gives the protein CASSLTPYRDEQYF. This sequence joins TRBV28 and TRBJ2-7, with D tentatively TRBD1 (6 bases). The CDR3 has 14 amino acids. CDR1 and CDR2 from the germline V gene are MDHEN and SYDVKM. Trimming removed 2 bases from V and 5 bases from J, with 13 bases in between.

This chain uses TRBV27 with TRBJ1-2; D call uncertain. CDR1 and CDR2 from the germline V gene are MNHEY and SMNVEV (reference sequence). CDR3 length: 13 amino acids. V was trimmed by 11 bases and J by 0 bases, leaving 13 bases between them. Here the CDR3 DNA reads TGTGCCCGAATAGGGCCGACTAACTATGGCTACACCTTC. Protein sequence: CARIGPTNYGYTF.

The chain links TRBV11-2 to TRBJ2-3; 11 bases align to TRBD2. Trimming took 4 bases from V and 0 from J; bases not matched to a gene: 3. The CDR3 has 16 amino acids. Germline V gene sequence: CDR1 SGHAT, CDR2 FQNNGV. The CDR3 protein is CASSSRTSGSTDTQYF. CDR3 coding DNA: TGTGCCAGCAGCTCGCGGACTAGCGGGAGCACAGATACGCAGTATTTT.

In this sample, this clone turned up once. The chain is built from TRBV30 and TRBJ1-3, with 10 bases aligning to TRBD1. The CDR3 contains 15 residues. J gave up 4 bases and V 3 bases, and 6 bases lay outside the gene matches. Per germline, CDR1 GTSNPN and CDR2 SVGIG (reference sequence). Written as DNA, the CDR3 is TGTGCCTGGAGCTGGACAGGGGGGGCGGGAAACACCATATATTTT. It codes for CAWSWTGGAGNTIYF.

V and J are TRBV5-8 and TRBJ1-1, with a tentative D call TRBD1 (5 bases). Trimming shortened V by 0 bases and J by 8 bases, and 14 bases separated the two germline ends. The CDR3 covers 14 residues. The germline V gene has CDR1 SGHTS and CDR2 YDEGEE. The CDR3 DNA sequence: TGTGCCAGCAGCTTGGTAGGCAGGGCTCCGGAAGCTTTCTTT. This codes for CASSLVGRAPEAFF.

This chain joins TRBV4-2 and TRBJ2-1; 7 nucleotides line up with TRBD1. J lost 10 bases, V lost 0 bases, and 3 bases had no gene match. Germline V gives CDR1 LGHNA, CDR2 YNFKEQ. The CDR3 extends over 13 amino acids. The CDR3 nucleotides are TGTGCCAGCAGCCAAGACAAACAGGGGGAGCAGTTCTTC. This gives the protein CASSQDKQGEQFF.

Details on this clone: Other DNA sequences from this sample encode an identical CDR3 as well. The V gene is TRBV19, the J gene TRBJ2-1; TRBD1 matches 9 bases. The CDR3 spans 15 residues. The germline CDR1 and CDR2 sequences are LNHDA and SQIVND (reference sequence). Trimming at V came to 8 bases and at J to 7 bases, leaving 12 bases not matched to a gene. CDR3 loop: CASWAGTGKRNEQFF. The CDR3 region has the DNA TGTGCCAGTTGGGCGGGGACAGGGAAGAGGAATGAGCAGTTCTTC. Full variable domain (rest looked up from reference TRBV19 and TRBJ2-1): DGGITQSPKYLFRKEGQNVTLSCEQNLNHDAMYWYRQDPGQGLRLIYYSQIVNDFQKGDIAEGYSVSREKKESFPLTVTSAQKNPTAFYLCASWAGTGKRNEQFFGPGTRLTVL.

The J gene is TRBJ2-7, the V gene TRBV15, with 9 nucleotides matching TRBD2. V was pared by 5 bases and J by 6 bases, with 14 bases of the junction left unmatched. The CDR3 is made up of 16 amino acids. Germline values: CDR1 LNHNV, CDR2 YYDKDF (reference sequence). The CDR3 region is CATSPRSSRGGSEQYF. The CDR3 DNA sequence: TGTGCCACCAGCCCCAGATCGTCGCGGGGGGGGTCCGAGCAGTACTTC.

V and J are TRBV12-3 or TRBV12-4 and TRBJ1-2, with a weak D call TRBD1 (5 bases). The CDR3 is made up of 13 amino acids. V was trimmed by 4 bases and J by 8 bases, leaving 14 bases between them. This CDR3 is CASSWGTASGYTF. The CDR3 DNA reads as TGTGCCAGCAGTTGGGGGACGGCGTCCGGCTACACCTTC.

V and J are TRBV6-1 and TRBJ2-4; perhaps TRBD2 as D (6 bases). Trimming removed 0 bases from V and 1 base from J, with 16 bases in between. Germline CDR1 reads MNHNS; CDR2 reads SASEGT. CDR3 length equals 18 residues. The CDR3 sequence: CASSEAPGAYGAKNIQYF. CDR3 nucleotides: TGTGCCAGCAGTGAAGCGCCGGGAGCCTACGGGGCCAAAAACATTCAGTACTTC.

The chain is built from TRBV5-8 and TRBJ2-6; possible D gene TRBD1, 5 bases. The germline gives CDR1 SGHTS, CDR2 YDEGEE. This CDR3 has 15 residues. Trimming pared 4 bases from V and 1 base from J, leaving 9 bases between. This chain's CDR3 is CASSLGESGANVLTF. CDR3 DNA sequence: TGTGCCAGCAGCCTAGGGGAATCTGGGGCCAACGTCCTGACTTTC.

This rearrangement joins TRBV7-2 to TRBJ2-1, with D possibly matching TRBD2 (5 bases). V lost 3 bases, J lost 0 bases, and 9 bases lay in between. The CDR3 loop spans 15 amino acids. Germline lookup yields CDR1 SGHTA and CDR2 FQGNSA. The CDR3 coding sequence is TGTGCCAGCAGCTTGGGGAGAGGCTCCTACAATGAGCAGTTCTTC. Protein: CASSLGRGSYNEQFF. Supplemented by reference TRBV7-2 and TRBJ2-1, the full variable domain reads GAGVSQSPSNKVTEKGKDVELRCDPISGHTALYWYRQSLGQGLEFLIYFQGNSAPDKSGLPSDRFSAERTGGSVSTLTIQRTQQEDSAVYLCASSLGRGSYNEQFFGPGTRLTVL.

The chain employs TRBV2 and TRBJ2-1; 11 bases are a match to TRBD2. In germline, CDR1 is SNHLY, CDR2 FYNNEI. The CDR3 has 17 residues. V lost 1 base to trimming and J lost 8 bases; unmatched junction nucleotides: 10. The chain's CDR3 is CASSEGVRLAGWDEQFF. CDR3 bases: TGTGCCAGCAGTGAAGGAGTAAGACTAGCGGGGTGGGATGAGCAGTTCTTC.

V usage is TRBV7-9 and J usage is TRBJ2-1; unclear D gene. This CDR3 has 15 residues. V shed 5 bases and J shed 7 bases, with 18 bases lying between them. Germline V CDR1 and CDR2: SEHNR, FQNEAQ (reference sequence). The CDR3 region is CASSDDFSSRNEQFF. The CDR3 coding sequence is TGTGCCAGCAGCGACGATTTCTCCTCTAGGAATGAGCAGTTCTTC.

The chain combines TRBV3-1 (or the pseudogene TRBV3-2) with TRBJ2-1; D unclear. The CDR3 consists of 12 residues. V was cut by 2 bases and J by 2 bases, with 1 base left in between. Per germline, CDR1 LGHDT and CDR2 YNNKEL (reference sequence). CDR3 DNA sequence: TGTGCCAGCAGCCAAACCTACAATGAGCAGTTCTTC. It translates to CASSQTYNEQFF.

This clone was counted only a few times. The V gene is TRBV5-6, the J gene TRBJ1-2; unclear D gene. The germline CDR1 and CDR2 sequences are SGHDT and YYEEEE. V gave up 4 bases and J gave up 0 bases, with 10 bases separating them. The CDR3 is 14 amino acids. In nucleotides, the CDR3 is TGTGCCAGCAGCCTCCAAGCCCCTAACTATGGCTACACCTTC. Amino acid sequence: CASSLQAPNYGYTF.

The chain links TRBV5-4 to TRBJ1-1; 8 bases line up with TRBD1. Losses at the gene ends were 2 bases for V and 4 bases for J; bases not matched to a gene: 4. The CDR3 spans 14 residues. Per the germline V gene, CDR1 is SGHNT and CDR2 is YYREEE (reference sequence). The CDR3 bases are TGTGCCAGCAGCTTCAGGGACAGGACCACTGAAGCTTTCTTT. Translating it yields CASSFRDRTTEAFF.